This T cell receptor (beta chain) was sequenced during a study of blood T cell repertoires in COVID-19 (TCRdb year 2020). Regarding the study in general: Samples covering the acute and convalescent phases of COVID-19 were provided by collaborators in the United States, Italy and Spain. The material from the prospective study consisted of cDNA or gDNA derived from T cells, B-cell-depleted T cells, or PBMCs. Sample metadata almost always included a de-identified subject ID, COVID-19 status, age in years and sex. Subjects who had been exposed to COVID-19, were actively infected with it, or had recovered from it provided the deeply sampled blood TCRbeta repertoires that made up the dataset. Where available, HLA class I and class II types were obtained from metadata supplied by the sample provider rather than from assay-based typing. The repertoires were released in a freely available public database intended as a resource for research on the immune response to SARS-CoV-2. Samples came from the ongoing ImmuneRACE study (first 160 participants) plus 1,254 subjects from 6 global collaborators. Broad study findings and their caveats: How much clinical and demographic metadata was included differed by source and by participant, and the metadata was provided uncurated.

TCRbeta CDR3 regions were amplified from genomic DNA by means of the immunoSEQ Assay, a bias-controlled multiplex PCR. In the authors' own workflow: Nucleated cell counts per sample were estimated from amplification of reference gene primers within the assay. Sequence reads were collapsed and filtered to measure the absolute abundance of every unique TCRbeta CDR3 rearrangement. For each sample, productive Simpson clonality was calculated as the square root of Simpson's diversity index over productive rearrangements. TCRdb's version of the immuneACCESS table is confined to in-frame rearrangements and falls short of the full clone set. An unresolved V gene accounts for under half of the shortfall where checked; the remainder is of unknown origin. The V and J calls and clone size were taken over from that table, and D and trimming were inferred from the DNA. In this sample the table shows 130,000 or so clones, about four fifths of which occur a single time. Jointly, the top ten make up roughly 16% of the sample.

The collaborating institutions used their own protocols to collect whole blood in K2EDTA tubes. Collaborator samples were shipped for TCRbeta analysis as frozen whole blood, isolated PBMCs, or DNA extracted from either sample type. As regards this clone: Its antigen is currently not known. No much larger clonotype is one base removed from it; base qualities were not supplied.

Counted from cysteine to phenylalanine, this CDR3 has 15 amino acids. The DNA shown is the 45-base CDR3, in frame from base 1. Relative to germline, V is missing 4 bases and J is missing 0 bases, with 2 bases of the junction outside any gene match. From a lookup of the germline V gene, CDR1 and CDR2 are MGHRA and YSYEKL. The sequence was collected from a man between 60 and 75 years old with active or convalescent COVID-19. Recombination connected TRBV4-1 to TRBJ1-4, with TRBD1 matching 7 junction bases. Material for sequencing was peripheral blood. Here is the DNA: TGCGCCAGCAGCCCGGGGACAGCAACTAATGAAAAACTGTTTTTT. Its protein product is CASSPGTATNEKLFF.